The next 32 T cell receptor beta chains were all read from a single sample in a study of blood T cells in healthy people across ages. With a J-beta primer mix and a sample-barcoded 5' primer, a second PCR ran roughly 6 to 12 cycles. TCRdb ran MiXCR on the 5' RACE reads and lists one entry per CDR3 protein. The table lists just over 800,000 distinct CDR3 sequences, 62% of them singletons. The sample comprised blood. The source of these receptors is a man aged 25-45 years in good health.

The J gene is TRBJ1-4, the V gene TRBV5-1; 8 nucleotides line up with TRBD1. CDR1 and CDR2 (germline): SGHRS, YFSETQ. The CDR3 sequence is 15 residues long. V shed 3 bases, J shed 7 bases, and the junction held 8 bases outside the gene matches. The CDR3 region has the DNA TGCGCCAGCAGCTCAAACAGGGGGATGGGTGAAAAACTGTTTTTT. It yields the protein CASSSNRGMGEKLFF.

The chain joins TRBV15 to TRBJ1-6; no clear D gene. Germline V gene sequence: CDR1 LNHNV, CDR2 YYDKDF (reference sequence). The CDR3 length is 12 residues. The V and J ends lost 3 bases and 10 bases respectively, with 7 bases between them. The DNA for the CDR3 is TGTGCCACCAGCAGCCTTAGATCACCCCTCCACTTT. It encodes CATSSLRSPLHF.

This chain connects TRBV2 to TRBJ2-5, with 8 positions matching TRBD2. The CDR3 runs to 9 residues. Germline loops: CDR1 SNHLY, CDR2 FYNNEI. J lost 12 bases, V lost 8 bases, and 2 bases had no gene match. CDR3 DNA: TGTGCCAGCGGACTAGCAGAGTACTTC. Translated, it gives CASGLAEYF.

The chain links TRBV29-1 to TRBJ2-5; the D gene could be TRBD1 or TRBD2 (5 bases each). Germline CDR1 SQVTM, CDR2 ANQGSEA. CDR3 size: 12 residues. V was shortened by 5 bases and J by 5 bases, with 12 bases between the two germline ends. The DNA of the CDR3 is TGCAGCGTTCTAGCTTGGGGGGAGACCCAGTACTTC. Translating gives CSVLAWGETQYF.

V gene TRBV29-1 combines with J gene TRBJ2-7; 7 bases are shared with TRBD1. This CDR3 contains 11 residues. Germline-derived CDR1 and CDR2 are SQVTM and ANQGSEA. The V and J ends lost 7 bases and 4 bases, in that order; junction bases with no gene match: 4. The CDR3 coding sequence is TGCAGCGCTCTCAGGGGGTACGAGCAGTACTTC. This sequence encodes CSALRGYEQYF.

Only a few counts were recorded for this clonotype. V and J are TRBV5-1 and TRBJ2-3, with 10 bases aligning to TRBD2. The CDR3 runs to 17 residues. CDR1 SGHRS and CDR2 YFSETQ come from the germline V gene. J was trimmed by 0 bases and V by 4 bases; bases with no gene match: 8. CDR3 region: CASSKDGLAVSTDTQYF. CDR3 DNA sequence: TGCGCCAGCAGCAAAGATGGACTAGCGGTTAGCACAGATACGCAGTATTTT.

The table lists this clonotype with a count of one. This sequence joins TRBV10-3 and TRBJ2-2, with TRBD1 as a possible D gene (6 bases). The ends were cut back, 6 bases at V and 0 bases at J, with 8 bases in the middle. The CDR3 spans 14 residues. Germline CDR1 ENHRY, CDR2 SYGVKD. The CDR3 sequence: CAISGTTNTGELFF. The CDR3 coding sequence is TGTGCCATCAGCGGGACAACGAACACCGGGGAGCTGTTTTTT.

The J gene is TRBJ1-6, the V gene TRBV7-2; D call uncertain. The germline V gene encodes CDR1 SGHTA and CDR2 FQGNSA. This CDR3 contains 14 residues. Trimming left V 4 bases short and J 8 bases short, with 12 bases between. CDR3 nucleotides: TGTGCCAGCAGCTCTCTCGGACTAGATTCACCCCTCCACTTT. Protein sequence: CASSSLGLDSPLHF.

This chain connects TRBV12-3 or TRBV12-4 to TRBJ2-4; tentatively, D is TRBD2 (7 bases). Trimming removed 3 bases at V and 2 bases at J, with 11 bases between. The CDR3 runs 15 residues. The CDR3 region is CASSLGGASKNIQYF. CDR3 coding DNA: TGTGCCAGCAGTTTGGGGGGGGCGTCCAAAAACATTCAGTACTTC.

The V and J genes are TRBV7-8 and TRBJ1-5, with D possibly matching TRBD1 (5 bases). V was clipped by 1 base and J by 3 bases, with 13 bases between them. Looked up from germline, CDR1 is SGHVS and CDR2 is FQNEAQ. This CDR3 spans 16 amino acids. The CDR3 nucleotides read TGTGCCAGCAGCTTAGGGGGCAGGGTGGCCAATCAGCCCCAGCATTTT. Translation: CASSLGGRVANQPQHF. Using reference TRBV7-8 and TRBJ1-5 for the parts outside the CDR3, the full variable domain is GAGVSQSPRYKVAKRGQDVALRCDPISGHVSLFWYQQALGQGPEFLTYFQNEAQLDKSGLPSDRFFAERPEGSVSTLKIQRTQQEDSAVYLCASSLGGRVANQPQHFGDGTRLSIL.

This clonotype was detected a few times. The J gene is TRBJ2-7, the V gene TRBV6-5; D tentatively reads TRBD1 or TRBD2 (5 bases each). The CDR3 extends over 14 amino acids. The germline V gene has CDR1 MNHEY and CDR2 SVGAGI. Trimming stripped 1 base from V and 0 bases from J, with 7 bases between. CDR3 coding DNA: TGTGCCAGCAGTTACTTGGGGACCTCCTACGAGCAGTACTTC. The encoded protein is CASSYLGTSYEQYF.

The genes are TRBV4-3 and TRBJ2-4, with D possibly matching TRBD2 (6 bases). The better agreement between TRBJ2-7 and the DNA end casts doubt on the J call. The CDR3 loop spans 16 amino acids. CDR1 and CDR2 from the germline V gene are LGHNA and YSLEER. The CDR3 protein is CASSQDRAGWSYEQYF. The CDR3 region has the DNA TGCGCCAGCAGCCAAGATAGGGCGGGGTGGTCCTACGAGCAGTACTTC.

This chain uses TRBV20-1 with TRBJ2-7; possible D gene TRBD1, 6 bases. TRBJ2-4 explains the end of the DNA better; the J call may be wrong. The CDR3 contains 16 residues. The V gene's germline CDR1 is DFQATT and CDR2 SNEGSKA (reference sequence). The CDR3 is CSAAELDRASGDIQYF. The CDR3, as DNA: TGCAGTGCTGCTGAATTGGACAGAGCAAGTGGGGACATTCAGTACTTC.

The chain links TRBV20-1 to TRBJ2-1, with D perhaps assigned TRBD1 or TRBD2 (5 bases each). Looked up from germline, CDR1 is DFQATT and CDR2 is SNEGSKA (reference sequence). Trimming removed 4 bases at V and 7 bases at J, with 14 bases between. This CDR3 contains 13 residues. The CDR3 spells CSANRGRRNEQFF. The CDR3 DNA sequence: TGCAGTGCTAACCGGGGCCGGAGGAATGAGCAGTTCTTC.

The chain has TRBV7-9 and TRBJ2-1; 8 bases fit TRBD2. This CDR3 is built from 11 residues. The V gene's germline CDR1 is SEHNR and CDR2 FQNEAQ (reference sequence). V shed 11 bases and J 9 bases; nucleotides not matched to a gene: 6. This chain's CDR3 is CAGTGGVEQFF. The CDR3 DNA follows: TGTGCCGGGACCGGGGGGGTTGAGCAGTTCTTC. Supplemented by reference TRBV7-9 and TRBJ2-1, the full variable domain reads DTGVSQNPRHKITKRGQNVTFRCDPISEHNRLYWYRQTLGQGPEFLTYFQNEAQLEKSRLLSDRFSAERPKGSFSTLEIQRTEQGDSAMYLCAGTGGVEQFFGPGTRLTVL.

The chain couples TRBV4-2 to TRBJ2-3; a weak D match, TRBD1 (5 bases). The CDR3 is 17 residues long. Germline V CDR1 and CDR2: LGHNA, YNFKEQ. Trimming took 1 base from V and 1 from J, leaving 15 bases between them. CDR3 sequence: CASSQGTNSLGTDTQYF. In DNA form, the CDR3 reads TGTGCCAGCAGCCAAGGGACAAACTCCCTGGGCACAGATACGCAGTATTTT.

The chain is built from TRBV7-2 and TRBJ2-4; 9 nucleotides align to TRBD2. This CDR3 region has 16 residues. Germline trimming cut 3 bases from V and 13 bases from J; bases unmatched to any gene: 16. The germline V gene encodes CDR1 SGHTA and CDR2 FQGNSA. Here the CDR3 reads CASSFSVAGASYGQYF. The CDR3 DNA follows: TGTGCCAGCAGCTTCTCCGTAGCGGGGGCCTCGTACGGGCAGTACTTC. Drawing the rest from reference TRBV7-2 and TRBJ2-4, the complete variable domain is GAGVSQSPSNKVTEKGKDVELRCDPISGHTALYWYRQSLGQGLEFLIYFQGNSAPDKSGLPSDRFSAERTGGSVSTLTIQRTQQEDSAVYLCASSFSVAGASYGQYFGAGTRLSVL.

The chain is built from TRBV7-2 and TRBJ2-1; 7 positions agree with TRBD2. The CDR3 extends over 16 amino acids. Germline V gene lookup returns CDR1 SGHTA and CDR2 FQGNSA. J was trimmed by 9 bases and V by 2 bases; bases with no gene match: 13. The CDR3, as DNA: TGTGCCAGCAGCTTAAGACTAGCTGGGCCCGGGGTTGAGCAGTTCTTC. It translates to CASSLRLAGPGVEQFF.

This chain connects TRBV20-1 to TRBJ2-3, with a possible D match to TRBD2 (6 bases). Germline CDR1 DFQATT, CDR2 SNEGSKA (reference sequence). V lost 3 bases and J lost 7, with 11 bases in between. The CDR3 has 12 residues. The CDR3 coding sequence is TGCAGTGCTAGGGGCCGCGGGAATACGCAGTATTTT. Translation: CSARGRGNTQYF.

J is TRBJ2-3 and V is TRBV6-1, with 7 bases matching TRBD1. The CDR3 has 16 residues. Germline V gene lookup returns CDR1 MNHNS and CDR2 SASEGT. Trimming cost V 2 bases and J 2 bases; bases outside gene matches: 7. CDR3 sequence reads: CASSEFVGTDTDTQYF. CDR3 sequence (DNA): TGTGCCAGCAGTGAATTTGTTGGGACAGACACAGATACGCAGTATTTT.

V and J are TRBV4-3 and TRBJ2-5; no clear D gene. TRBJ2-7 matches the DNA end more closely, so the J call is doubtful. This CDR3 is built from 13 residues. Per germline, CDR1 LGHNA and CDR2 YSLEER. The CDR3 DNA follows: TGCGCCAGCAGCCAAGTGGTAGTCGGCGAGCAGTACTTC. This gives the protein CASSQVVVGEQYF.

The rearrangement joins TRBV6-6 to TRBJ2-5, with TRBD2 matching 7 bases. The CDR3 is 14 residues long. V lost 11 bases to trimming and J lost 6 bases; unmatched junction nucleotides: 15. Germline loops: CDR1 MNHNY, CDR2 SVGAGI (reference sequence). The CDR3 DNA is TGTGCCTCGCGGGAGACTTCCGACGCGAAGACCCAGTACTTC. As protein: CASRETSDAKTQYF.

The table lists this clonotype with a few counts. This chain links TRBV6-1 with TRBJ2-1; D is uncertain. The CDR3 is 13 amino acids. Germline CDR1 reads MNHNS; CDR2 reads SASEGT. Deletions cut 6 bases from V and 5 bases from J, with 11 bases between. DNA for the CDR3: TGTGCCAGCAGGCTGACTGCCCACAATGAGCAGTTCTTC. Its translation: CASRLTAHNEQFF.

The sample holds a few counts of this clonotype. The chain uses TRBV6-2 or TRBV6-3 and TRBJ2-1, with D possibly TRBD2 on 6 matching bases. The CDR3 runs 16 residues. In germline, CDR1 is MNHEY, CDR2 SVGEGT. V was shortened by 3 bases and J by 6 bases, with 18 bases between the two germline ends. The CDR3 region has the DNA TGTGCCAGCAGTTATTCCCACGGGGGTCCCCTCAATGAGCAGTTCTTC. Translation: CASSYSHGGPLNEQFF.

This chain uses TRBV7-2 with TRBJ2-1, with a possible D match to TRBD1 (5 bases). Germline-derived CDR1 and CDR2 are SGHTA and FQGNSA. Trimming pared 1 base from V and 2 bases from J, leaving 9 bases between. This CDR3 region has 15 residues. CDR3 DNA sequence: TGTGCCAGCAGCTTAGACCCCAGGGCCTACAATGAGCAGTTCTTC. Its protein is CASSLDPRAYNEQFF.

This clonotype was counted only a few times. The J gene is TRBJ1-2, the V gene TRBV5-1; D not resolved. This CDR3 has 14 amino acids. V gave up 4 bases and J gave up 4 bases, with 14 bases separating them. Germline V gene sequence: CDR1 SGHRS, CDR2 YFSETQ. The CDR3 protein is CASSQVGPPYGYTF. As DNA, the CDR3 is TGCGCCAGCAGCCAGGTTGGGCCGCCCTATGGCTACACCTTC.

The chain is built from TRBV12-3 or TRBV12-4 and TRBJ2-1, with D uncertain. The CDR3 has 11 residues. V was clipped by 3 bases and J by 15 bases, with 12 bases between them. The CDR3 loop is CASSFSLFPFF. CDR3 sequence (DNA): TGTGCCAGCAGTTTCAGCCTGTTTCCGTTCTTC.

The rearrangement links TRBV10-3 to TRBJ2-1; D perhaps matches TRBD2 (6 bases). The germline V gene encodes CDR1 ENHRY and CDR2 SYGVKD. This CDR3 is 15 amino acids long. Trimming stripped 8 bases from V and 4 bases from J, with 18 bases between. This chain's CDR3 is CAIGRAGGRYNEQFF. The CDR3 DNA is TGTGCCATCGGACGAGCGGGCGGTCGTTACAATGAGCAGTTCTTC.

The chain links TRBV4-3 to TRBJ1-6; D remains unclear. CDR1 and CDR2 (germline): LGHNA, YSLEER. Trimming pared 0 bases from V and 13 bases from J, leaving 10 bases between. This CDR3 region has 13 residues. The DNA of the CDR3 is TGCGCCAGCAGCCAAGAGACGGTTTCGCCCCTCCACTTT. Its translation: CASSQETVSPLHF.

At least ten counts were recorded for this clonotype. This chain uses TRBV3-1 with TRBJ2-3; maybe TRBD1 (7 bases). The germline V gene encodes CDR1 LGHDT and CDR2 YNNKEL (reference sequence). The CDR3 extends over 15 amino acids. Trimming took off 4 bases at V and 0 bases at J, with 11 bases between the two ends. The CDR3 DNA reads TGTGCCAGCAGCCCGACAGGGACTAGCACAGATACGCAGTATTTT. Protein: CASSPTGTSTDTQYF.

The gene calls are TRBV30 and TRBJ1-2; D remains ambiguous. Trimming removed 0 bases from V and 5 bases from J, with 10 bases in between. CDR1 GTSNPN and CDR2 SVGIG come from the germline V gene (reference sequence). This CDR3 has 13 residues. CDR3 nucleotide sequence: TGTGCCTGGAGTGTACAAGCCATTTATGGCTACACCTTC. Translating gives CAWSVQAIYGYTF.

This clonotype appeared a few times. This chain joins TRBV7-2 and TRBJ2-3, with D maybe TRBD1 (5 bases). CDR3 length: 16 amino acids. Germline V gene data show CDR1 as SGHTA and CDR2 as FQGNSA. V was pared by 0 bases and J by 4 bases, with 14 bases between. This CDR3 reads CASSLAAQGSSDTQYF. The CDR3 DNA is TGTGCCAGCAGCTTAGCGGCTCAGGGTTCTTCAGATACGCAGTATTTT.